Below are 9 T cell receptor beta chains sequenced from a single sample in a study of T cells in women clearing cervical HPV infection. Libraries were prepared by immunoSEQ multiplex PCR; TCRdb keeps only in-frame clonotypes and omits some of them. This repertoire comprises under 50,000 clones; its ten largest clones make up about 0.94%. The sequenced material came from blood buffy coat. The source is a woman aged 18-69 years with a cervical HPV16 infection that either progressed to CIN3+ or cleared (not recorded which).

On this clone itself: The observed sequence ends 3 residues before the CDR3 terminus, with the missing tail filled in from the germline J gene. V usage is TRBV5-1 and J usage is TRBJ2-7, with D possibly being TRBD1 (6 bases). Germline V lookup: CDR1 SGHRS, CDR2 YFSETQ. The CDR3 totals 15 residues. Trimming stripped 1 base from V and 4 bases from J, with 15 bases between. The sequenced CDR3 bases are TGCGCCAGCAGCTTGCAGGGGTGGGGTCCTTACGAG. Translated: CASSLQGWGPYE. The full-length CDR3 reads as CASSLQGWGPYEQYF.

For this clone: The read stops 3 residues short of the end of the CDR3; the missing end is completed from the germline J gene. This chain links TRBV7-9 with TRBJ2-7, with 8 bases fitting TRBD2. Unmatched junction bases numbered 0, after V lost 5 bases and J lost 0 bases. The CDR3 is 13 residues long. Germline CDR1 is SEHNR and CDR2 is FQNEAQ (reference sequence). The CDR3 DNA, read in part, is TGTGCCAGCAGCCGGGGGGGCTCCTACGAG. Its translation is CASSRGGSYE. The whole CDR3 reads CASSRGGSYEQYF.

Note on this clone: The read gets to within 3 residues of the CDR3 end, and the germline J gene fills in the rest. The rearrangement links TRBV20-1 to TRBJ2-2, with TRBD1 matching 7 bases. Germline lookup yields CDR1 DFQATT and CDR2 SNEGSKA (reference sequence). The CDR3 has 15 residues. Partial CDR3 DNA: TGCAGTGCTAGTGAGAGGCAGGGGGTTAATGAAAAG. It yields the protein CSASERQGVNEK. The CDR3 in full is CSASERQGVNEKLFF.

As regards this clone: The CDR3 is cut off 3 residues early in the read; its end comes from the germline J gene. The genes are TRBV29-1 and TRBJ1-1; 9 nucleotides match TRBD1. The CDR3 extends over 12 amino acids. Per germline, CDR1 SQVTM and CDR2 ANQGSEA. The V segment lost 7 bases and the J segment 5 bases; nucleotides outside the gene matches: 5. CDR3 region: CSAHRGRTEAFF. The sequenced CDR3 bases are TGCAGCGCTCACAGGGGGCGGACTGAA. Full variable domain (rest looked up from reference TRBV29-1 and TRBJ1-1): SAVISQKPSRDICQRGTSLTIQCQVDSQVTMMFWYRQQPGQSLTLIATANQGSEATYESGFVIDKFPISRPNLTFSTLTVSNMSPEDSSIYLCSAHRGRTEAFFGQGTRLTVV.

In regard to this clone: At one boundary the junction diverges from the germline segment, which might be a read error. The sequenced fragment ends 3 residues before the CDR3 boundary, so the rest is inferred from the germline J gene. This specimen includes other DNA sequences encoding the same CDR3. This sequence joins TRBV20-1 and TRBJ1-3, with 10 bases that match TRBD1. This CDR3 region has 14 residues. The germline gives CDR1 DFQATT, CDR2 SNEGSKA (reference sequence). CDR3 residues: CSASTGGTGNTIYF. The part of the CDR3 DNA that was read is TGCAGTGCTTCGACAGGGGGCACTGGAAACACG.

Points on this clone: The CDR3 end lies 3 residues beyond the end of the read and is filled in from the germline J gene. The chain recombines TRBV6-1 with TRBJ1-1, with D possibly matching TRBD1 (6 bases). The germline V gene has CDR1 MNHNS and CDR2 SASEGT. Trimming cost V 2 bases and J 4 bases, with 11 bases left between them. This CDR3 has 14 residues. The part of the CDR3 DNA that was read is TGTGCCAGCAGTGAACGGAACAGGGTCACTGAA. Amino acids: CASSERNRVTE. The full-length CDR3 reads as CASSERNRVTEAFF.

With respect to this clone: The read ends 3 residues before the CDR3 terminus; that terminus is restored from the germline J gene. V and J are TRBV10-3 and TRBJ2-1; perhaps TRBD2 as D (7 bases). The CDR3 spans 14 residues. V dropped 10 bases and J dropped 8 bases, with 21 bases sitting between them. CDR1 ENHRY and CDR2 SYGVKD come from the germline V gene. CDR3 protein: CATGGSGWSHEQFF. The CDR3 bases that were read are TGTGCCACGGGGGGCTCGGGTTGGAGCCATGAG.

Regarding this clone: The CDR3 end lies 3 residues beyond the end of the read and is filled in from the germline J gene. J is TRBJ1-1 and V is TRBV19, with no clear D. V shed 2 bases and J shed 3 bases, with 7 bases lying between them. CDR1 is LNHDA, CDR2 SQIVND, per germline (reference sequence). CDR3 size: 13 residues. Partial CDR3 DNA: TGTGCCAGTAGTATAAGACTCGACACTGAA. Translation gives CASSIRLDTE. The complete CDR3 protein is CASSIRLDTEAFF.

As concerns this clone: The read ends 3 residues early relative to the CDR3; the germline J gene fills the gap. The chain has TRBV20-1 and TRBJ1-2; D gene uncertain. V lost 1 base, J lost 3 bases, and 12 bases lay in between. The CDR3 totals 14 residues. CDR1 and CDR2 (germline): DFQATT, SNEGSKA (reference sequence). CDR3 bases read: TGCAGTGCTAGAGGCCCTGTTCGGGACTATGGC. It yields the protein CSARGPVRDYG. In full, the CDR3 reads CSARGPVRDYGYTF.